Following are 20 T cell receptor beta chains from one sample sequenced in a study of T cells in Graves' hyperthyroidism and ophthalmopathy. Amplified regions were TCR beta CDR3 sequences from RNA transcripts. First-round RT-PCR with HTBI primers amplified the TCR CDR3 region. MiXCR was run by TCRdb on the multiplex PCR reads, yielding one entry per CDR3 protein. The sample lists over 450,000 distinct CDR3 sequences; roughly 18% were seen once. Sequenced: blood. These receptors were obtained from a woman aged 18-29 years with Graves' ophthalmopathy.

Only a few counts were recorded for this clonotype. V and J are TRBV14 and TRBJ1-6; TRBD1 agrees at 8 bases. The CDR3 runs 15 residues. The germline V gene has CDR1 SGHDN and CDR2 FVKESK. Losses at the gene ends were 3 bases for V and 6 bases for J; bases not matched to a gene: 4. The CDR3 loop is CASSQATGVNSPLHF. CDR3 in DNA: TGTGCCAGCAGCCAGGCGACAGGGGTTAATTCACCCCTCCACTTT.

This clonotype appeared many times. The chain joins TRBV11-2 to TRBJ1-6, with a tentative D call TRBD1 (6 bases). Germline V gene lookup returns CDR1 SGHAT and CDR2 FQNNGV. The CDR3 is made up of 14 amino acids. V lost 6 bases to trimming and J lost 5 bases, with 11 bases between them. The CDR3 loop reads CASSTQGNNSPLHF. In DNA form, the CDR3 reads TGTGCCAGCAGTACACAGGGTAATAATTCACCCCTCCACTTT. The variable domain in full, with the rest retrieved from reference TRBV11-2 and TRBJ1-6, is EAGVAQSPRYKIIEKRQSVAFWCNPISGHATLYWYQQILGQGPKLLIQFQNNGVVDDSQLPKDRFSAERLKGVDSTLKIQPAKLEDSAVYLCASSTQGNNSPLHFGNGTRLTVT.

V gene TRBV20-1 combines with J gene TRBJ1-4, with D perhaps matching TRBD1 (6 bases). Deletions cut 0 bases from V and 2 bases from J, with 10 bases between. Looked up from germline, CDR1 is DFQATT and CDR2 is SNEGSKA (reference sequence). The CDR3 has 15 residues. The CDR3 here is CSARDPRGTNEKLFF. The CDR3 DNA is TGCAGTGCTAGAGATCCCAGGGGCACTAATGAAAAACTGTTTTTT.

There are many counts of this clonotype. The chain uses TRBV5-1 and TRBJ2-4; the D gene could be TRBD1 or TRBD2 (6 bases each). Per germline, CDR1 SGHRS and CDR2 YFSETQ. V lost 7 bases, J lost 6 bases, and 17 bases lay in between. The CDR3 is 14 residues long. The CDR3 bases are TGCGCCAGCTCTGAGGGGGGTGGTGGAAACATTCAGTACTTC. Translation gives CASSEGGGGNIQYF.

A remark on this clonotype: This may come from a read error, since a much larger clone is one base off. This chain joins TRBV28 and TRBJ1-1, with TRBD1 as a possible D gene (6 bases). This CDR3 has 16 amino acids. CDR1 and CDR2 from the germline V gene are MDHEN and SYDVKM. The CDR3 sequence is CASTSSGGTTNAEAFF. The CDR3 DNA follows: TGTGCCAGCACCTCTTCCGGAGGGACAACGAACGCTGAAGCTTTCTTT.

This clonotype came up many times. The chain links TRBV12-3 or TRBV12-4 to TRBJ2-7; D gene unclear. The CDR3 sequence is 14 residues long. Trimming removed 3 bases from V and 0 bases from J, with 9 bases in between. CDR3 nucleotide sequence: TGTGCCAGCAGTTTCGGCGGTCTCTCCTACGAGCAGTACTTC. As protein: CASSFGGLSYEQYF.

This clonotype showed up many times. The CDR3 region has the DNA TGTGCCAGCGGCCAGAACACTGAAGCTTTCTTT. It codes for CASGQNTEAFF. This sequence joins TRBV2 and TRBJ1-1, with D unclear. The ends were cut back, 8 bases at V and 1 base at J, with 5 bases in the middle. The CDR3 extends over 11 amino acids. CDR1 SNHLY and CDR2 FYNNEI come from the germline V gene.

This clonotype was found many times. The DNA for the CDR3 is TGTGCCAGCAGTGAAGTGAGGCGGGCCCCCTACTACGAGCAGTACTTC. As protein: CASSEVRRAPYYEQYF. The chain couples TRBV6-1 to TRBJ2-7, with a tentative D call TRBD2 (5 bases). The CDR3 has 16 amino acids. The V gene's germline CDR1 is MNHNS and CDR2 SASEGT. Trimming took off 1 base at V and 3 bases at J, with 16 bases between the two ends.

This clonotype has ten or more counts. The chain is built from TRBV28 and TRBJ2-1; D not resolved. From germline, CDR1 is MDHEN and CDR2 SYDVKM. The CDR3 contains 12 residues. Trimming took off 0 bases at V and 8 bases at J, with 5 bases between the two ends. The chain's CDR3 is CASSLWWDEQFF. DNA for the CDR3: TGTGCCAGCAGTTTATGGTGGGATGAGCAGTTCTTC. Full variable domain (outside the CDR3, taken from reference TRBV28 and TRBJ2-1): DVKVTQSSRYLVKRTGEKVFLECVQDMDHENMFWYRQDPGLGLRLIYFSYDVKMKEKGDIPEGYSVSREKKERFSLILESASTNQTSMYLCASSLWWDEQFFGPGTRLTVL.

This chain links TRBV4-3 with TRBJ2-3, with D perhaps TRBD2 (5 bases). This CDR3 has 15 amino acids. Germline values: CDR1 LGHNA, CDR2 YSLEER. Trimming pared 1 base from V and 2 bases from J, leaving 10 bases between. The CDR3 DNA reads as TGCGCCAGCAGCCAAGGATCCGGGAACACAGATACGCAGTATTTT. Translation gives CASSQGSGNTDTQYF.

This clonotype was seen more than once but under ten times. The V and J genes are TRBV28 and TRBJ2-7, with 8 nucleotides matching TRBD1. The CDR3 sequence is 14 residues long. Trimming at V came to 7 bases and at J to 3 bases, leaving 8 bases not matched to a gene. Germline V gene sequence: CDR1 MDHEN, CDR2 SYDVKM. CDR3 nucleotide sequence: TGTGCCAGCACCCTCGCGGGGACAGGCTACGAGCAGTACTTC. As protein: CASTLAGTGYEQYF.

This chain joins TRBV6-1 and TRBJ1-2; 8 bases fit TRBD1. This CDR3 spans 11 amino acids. The germline V gene has CDR1 MNHNS and CDR2 SASEGT. The trim removed 11 bases at V and 4 bases at J, leaving 3 bases unmatched. The CDR3 loop is CAGQGGYGYTF. The CDR3 nucleotides are TGTGCCGGACAGGGCGGCTATGGCTACACCTTC.

This clonotype was seen repeatedly, ten times or more. The genes are TRBV18 and TRBJ2-1; weak D call: TRBD2 (6 bases). V gave up 0 bases and J gave up 9 bases, with 12 bases separating them. The germline gives CDR1 KGHSH, CDR2 LQKENI. The CDR3 sequence is 14 residues long. In DNA form, the CDR3 reads TGTGCCAGCTCACCACCTCGCCAGGGAGGTGAGCAGTTCTTC. Translated: CASSPPRQGGEQFF.

The J gene is TRBJ1-2, the V gene TRBV20-1; no reliable D call. The CDR3 spans 12 residues. From germline, CDR1 is DFQATT and CDR2 SNEGSKA (reference sequence). Trimming took off 2 bases at V and 2 bases at J, with 6 bases between the two ends. CDR3 bases: TGCAGTGCTAGACCAGAGAACTATGGCTACACCTTC. This translates into CSARPENYGYTF.

The V and J genes are TRBV27 and TRBJ1-6; no definite D call. This CDR3 is 16 amino acids long. V gave up 0 bases and J gave up 0 bases, with 6 bases separating them. Per the germline V gene, CDR1 is MNHEY and CDR2 is SMNVEV (reference sequence). The CDR3 sequence: CASSLSGFSYNSPLHF. CDR3 DNA: TGTGCCAGCAGTTTATCGGGTTTCTCCTATAATTCACCCCTCCACTTT.

In this sample, this clonotype turned up a few times. The V gene is TRBV29-1, the J gene TRBJ2-7; 8 positions match TRBD2. Per the germline V gene, CDR1 is SQVTM and CDR2 is ANQGSEA. With V trimmed by 1 base and J by 5 bases, 10 bases remained unmatched. CDR3 length: 15 amino acids. The CDR3 coding sequence is TGCAGCGTTGAAGTCTTTGCGGGGGGAAGTAACGAGCAGTACTTC. Its protein is CSVEVFAGGSNEQYF.

A word on this clonotype: Relative to the germline gene, one junction end is altered; a read error may explain this. V is TRBV7-9 and J is TRBJ2-7, with D perhaps matching TRBD1 (6 bases). This CDR3 region has 16 residues. Germline V gene lookup returns CDR1 SEHNR and CDR2 FQNEAQ (reference sequence). The CDR3 DNA reads TGCGCCAGCAGCCAAGAAGGCGGCAGGGGTTACTACGAGCAGTACTTC. Encoded protein: CASSQEGGRGYYEQYF.

This clonotype has more than one count but fewer than ten. This sequence may be a read error, since a much larger clone differs from it by one base. The rearrangement joins TRBV7-8 to TRBJ1-2, with a tentative D call TRBD1 (5 bases). Germline-derived CDR1 and CDR2 are SGHVS and FQNEAQ. The germline V and J ends were trimmed by 3 bases and 4 bases, with 15 bases remaining between them. The CDR3 spans 15 residues. The CDR3 DNA reads TGTGCCAGCAGCTTCGATGGGGGTTCGGGCTATGGCTACACCTTC. Translation: CASSFDGGSGYGYTF.

This chain links TRBV10-2 with TRBJ2-1; D is unclear. V lost 3 bases and J lost 0, with 12 bases in between. The CDR3 sequence is 16 residues long. The germline V gene encodes CDR1 WSHSY and CDR2 SAAADI. CDR3 DNA sequence: TGCGCCAGCAGTGAATATAGGACCATCTCCTACAATGAGCAGTTCTTC. Its translation: CASSEYRTISYNEQFF.

CDR3: CASSLRGGGNSGANVLTF. CDR3 nucleotide sequence: TGTGCCAGCAGCTTGAGGGGGGGGGGGAACTCTGGGGCCAACGTCCTGACTTTC. The chain links TRBV7-2 to TRBJ2-6; tentatively, D is TRBD2 (7 bases). Germline assignment: CDR1 SGHTA and CDR2 FQGNSA. This CDR3 comprises 18 residues. With 3 bases removed from V and 0 bases from J, the gap between germline ends came to 15 bases. Supplemented by reference TRBV7-2 and TRBJ2-6, the full variable domain reads GAGVSQSPSNKVTEKGKDVELRCDPISGHTALYWYRQSLGQGLEFLIYFQGNSAPDKSGLPSDRFSAERTGGSVSTLTIQRTQQEDSAVYLCASSLRGGGNSGANVLTFGAGSRLTVL.